This TCR beta chain originates from a study of blood T cell repertoires in COVID-19. At the level of the study: There were acute and convalescent COVID-19 samples, and they came from the United States, Italy and Spain.

The V gene's germline CDR1 is MNHEY and CDR2 SMNVEV (reference sequence). Unmatched junction bases numbered 8, after V lost 6 bases and J lost 2 bases. This CDR3 has 15 amino acids. Repertoires were generated with immunoSEQ multiplex PCR, while TCRdb's copy carries only in-frame clones and drops some. The repertoire has about 270,000 clones, roughly nine tenths of them found once; the top ten carry about 3%. The TCR comes from a woman in her fifties or sixties who had recovered from COVID-19. The sequenced sample consisted of PBMCs or T cells enriched from blood (not recorded which). This chain joins TRBV27 and TRBJ2-7; 9 bases line up with TRBD2. This CDR3 is CASSRLGTSPYEQYF. CDR3 in DNA: TGTGCCAGCAGCCGACTCGGGACTAGCCCCTACGAGCAGTACTTC.